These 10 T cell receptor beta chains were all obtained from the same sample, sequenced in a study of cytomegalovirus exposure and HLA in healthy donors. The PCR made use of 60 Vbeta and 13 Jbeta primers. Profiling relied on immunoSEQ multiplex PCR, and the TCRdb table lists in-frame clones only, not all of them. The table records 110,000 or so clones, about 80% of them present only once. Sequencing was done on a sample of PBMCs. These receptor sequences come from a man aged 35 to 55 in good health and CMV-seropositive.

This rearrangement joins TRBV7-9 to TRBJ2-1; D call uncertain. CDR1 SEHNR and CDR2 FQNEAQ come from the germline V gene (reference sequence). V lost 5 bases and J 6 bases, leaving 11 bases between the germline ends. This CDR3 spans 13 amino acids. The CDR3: CASSPEWSNEQFF. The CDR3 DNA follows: TGTGCCAGCAGCCCTGAGTGGAGCAATGAGCAGTTCTTC. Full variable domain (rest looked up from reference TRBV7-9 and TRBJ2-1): DTGVSQNPRHKITKRGQNVTFRCDPISEHNRLYWYRQTLGQGPEFLTYFQNEAQLEKSRLLSDRFSAERPKGSFSTLEIQRTEQGDSAMYLCASSPEWSNEQFFGPGTRLTVL.

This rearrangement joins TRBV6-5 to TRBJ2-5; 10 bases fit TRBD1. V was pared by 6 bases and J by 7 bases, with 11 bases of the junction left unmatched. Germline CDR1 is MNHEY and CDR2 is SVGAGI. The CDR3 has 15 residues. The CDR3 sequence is CASRSGQGGMRTQYF. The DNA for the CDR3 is TGTGCCAGCAGAAGCGGACAGGGGGGGATGAGGACCCAGTACTTC.

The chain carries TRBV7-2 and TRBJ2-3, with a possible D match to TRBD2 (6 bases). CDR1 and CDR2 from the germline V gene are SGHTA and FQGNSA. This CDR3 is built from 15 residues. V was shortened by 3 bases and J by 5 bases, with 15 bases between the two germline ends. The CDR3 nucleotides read TGTGCCAGCAGCTTTAGGAGGGGCTATAGAGATACGCAGTATTTT. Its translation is CASSFRRGYRDTQYF.

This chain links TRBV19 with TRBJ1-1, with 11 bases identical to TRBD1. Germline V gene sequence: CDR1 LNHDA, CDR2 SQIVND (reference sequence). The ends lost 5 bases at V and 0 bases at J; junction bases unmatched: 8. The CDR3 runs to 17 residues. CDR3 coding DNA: TGTGCCAGTAGTCCGACGGACAGGGGGCGAATGAACACTGAAGCTTTCTTT. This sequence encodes CASSPTDRGRMNTEAFF.

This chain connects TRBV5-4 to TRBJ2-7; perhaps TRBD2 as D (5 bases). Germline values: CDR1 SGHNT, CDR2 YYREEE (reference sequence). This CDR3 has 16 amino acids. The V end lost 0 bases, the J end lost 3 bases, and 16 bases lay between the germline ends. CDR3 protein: CASSLAGKASSYEQYF. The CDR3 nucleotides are TGTGCCAGCAGCTTGGCGGGGAAGGCTTCGAGCTACGAGCAGTACTTC.

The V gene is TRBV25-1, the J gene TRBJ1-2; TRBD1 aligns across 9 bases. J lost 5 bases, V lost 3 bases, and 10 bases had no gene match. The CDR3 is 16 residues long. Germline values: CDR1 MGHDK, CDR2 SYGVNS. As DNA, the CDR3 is TGTGCCAGCAGTGACTTCAACCGGGACAGGGATTATGGCTACACCTTC. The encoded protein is CASSDFNRDRDYGYTF.

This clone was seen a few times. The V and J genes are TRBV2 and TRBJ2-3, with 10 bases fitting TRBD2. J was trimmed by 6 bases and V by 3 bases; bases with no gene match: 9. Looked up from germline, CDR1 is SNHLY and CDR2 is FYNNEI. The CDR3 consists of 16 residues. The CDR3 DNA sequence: TGTGCCAGCAGTGATGGCCTAGCGGGAGTTTTTGATACGCAGTATTTT. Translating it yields CASSDGLAGVFDTQYF.

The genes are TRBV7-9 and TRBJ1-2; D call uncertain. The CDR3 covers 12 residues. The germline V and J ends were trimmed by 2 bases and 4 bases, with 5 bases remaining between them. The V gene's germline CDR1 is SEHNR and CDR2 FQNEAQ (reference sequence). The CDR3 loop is CASSLIVYGYTF. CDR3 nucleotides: TGTGCCAGCAGCTTAATCGTCTATGGCTACACCTTC.

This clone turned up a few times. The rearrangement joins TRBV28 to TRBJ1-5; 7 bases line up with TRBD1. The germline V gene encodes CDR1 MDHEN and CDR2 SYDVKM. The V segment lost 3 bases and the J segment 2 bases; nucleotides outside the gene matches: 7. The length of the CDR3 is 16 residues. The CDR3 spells CASSLTGPGGNQPQHF. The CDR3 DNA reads TGTGCCAGCAGTTTGACAGGGCCAGGGGGCAATCAGCCCCAGCATTTT.

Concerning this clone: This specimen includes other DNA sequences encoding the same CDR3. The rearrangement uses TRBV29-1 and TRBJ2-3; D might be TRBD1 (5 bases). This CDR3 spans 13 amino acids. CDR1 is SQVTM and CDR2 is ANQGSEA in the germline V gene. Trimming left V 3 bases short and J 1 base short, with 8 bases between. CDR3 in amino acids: CSVDTGGTDTQYF. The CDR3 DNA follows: TGCAGCGTTGATACAGGCGGCACAGATACGCAGTATTTT.